One and the same sample provided the 23 T cell receptor beta chains below, sequenced in a study of vaccination and CD4 T cells after COVID-19. Treatment denoted: 10-day PBMC culture with coronavirus spike peptide pools or control peptides (ViraFEST assay). The antigens for these receptors are not known. The study sequenced cultured CD4+ T cell DNA using the Oncomine TCR Beta short-read assay. TCRdb re-analysed the PCR reads in MiXCR, keeping a single row per CDR3 protein. The sample consists of under 25,000 distinct CDR3 sequences, nearly 55% of them appearing once. The specimen sequenced was CD4+ T cells from blood, cultured in vitro. The source is a human donor who had recovered from COVID-19.

CDR3: CASGGRDRGLEQYF. In nucleotides, the CDR3 is TGTGCCAGCGGGGGCCGGGACAGGGGACTTGAGCAGTACTTC. V and J are TRBV2 and TRBJ2-7, with 10 nucleotides matching TRBD1. V gave up 8 bases and J gave up 7 bases; unmatched junction bases: 11. CDR1 is SNHLY and CDR2 is FYNNEI in the germline V gene. The CDR3 totals 14 residues.

This clonotype was picked up a small number of times. The chain joins TRBV7-9 to TRBJ2-5, with 8 bases fitting TRBD2. The CDR3 has 16 residues. J gave up 0 bases and V 2 bases, and 5 bases lay outside the gene matches. Germline CDR1 is SEHNR and CDR2 is FQNEAQ (reference sequence). CDR3 amino acids: CASSLFPSGHQETQYF. The CDR3 nucleotides read TGTGCCAGCAGCTTATTTCCTAGCGGGCACCAAGAGACCCAGTACTTC.

The chain links TRBV11-2 to TRBJ2-7, with D perhaps TRBD2 (6 bases). Trimming took 5 bases from V and 3 from J, leaving 17 bases between them. In germline, CDR1 is SGHAT, CDR2 FQNNGV. The CDR3 loop spans 15 amino acids. The CDR3 sequence is CASSPRGSVDYEQYF. The CDR3 DNA follows: TGTGCCAGCAGCCCCCGGGGGTCGGTAGACTACGAGCAGTACTTC.

V gene TRBV7-9 combines with J gene TRBJ2-1; TRBD2 matches 9 bases. V trimming: 5 bases; J trimming: 5 bases; junction bases outside the gene matches: 7. Looked up from germline, CDR1 is SEHNR and CDR2 is FQNEAQ (reference sequence). CDR3 length: 15 amino acids. The CDR3 DNA sequence: TGTGCCAGCAGCCGTAGCGGGAGTTTTAACAATGAGCAGTTCTTC. Its protein is CASSRSGSFNNEQFF. The entire variable domain, with the rest obtained from reference TRBV7-9 and TRBJ2-1, is as follows: DTGVSQNPRHKITKRGQNVTFRCDPISEHNRLYWYRQTLGQGPEFLTYFQNEAQLEKSRLLSDRFSAERPKGSFSTLEIQRTEQGDSAMYLCASSRSGSFNNEQFFGPGTRLTVL.

The J gene is TRBJ2-3, the V gene TRBV7-2; no reliable D call. Germline loops: CDR1 SGHTA, CDR2 FQGNSA. V was trimmed by 3 bases and J by 1 base, leaving 11 bases between them. The CDR3 is 15 amino acids. The DNA of the CDR3 is TGTGCCAGCAGCTTGAACAGTCCTGGCACAGATACGCAGTATTTT. It specifies CASSLNSPGTDTQYF.

The gene calls are TRBV5-1 and TRBJ1-2; D is unclear. The ends were cut back, 0 bases at V and 0 bases at J, with 3 bases in the middle. Germline CDR1 is SGHRS and CDR2 is YFSETQ. The CDR3 totals 13 residues. CDR3 DNA sequence: TGCGCCAGCAGCTTGGTGCCTAACTATGGCTACACCTTC. Its translation is CASSLVPNYGYTF.

The rearrangement joins TRBV6-2 or TRBV6-3 to TRBJ2-2; D may be TRBD1 (5 bases). CDR1 is MNHEY and CDR2 is SVGEGT in the germline V gene. The CDR3 has 14 amino acids. Trimming shortened V by 4 bases and J by 2 bases, and 8 bases separated the two germline ends. CDR3 residues: CASSFDSNTGELFF. Written as DNA, the CDR3 is TGTGCCAGCAGTTTCGACAGTAACACCGGGGAGCTGTTTTTT.

In its sample, this clonotype was seen a few times. V usage is TRBV7-9 and J usage is TRBJ1-1, with 9 positions matching TRBD1. Germline loops: CDR1 SEHNR, CDR2 FQNEAQ (reference sequence). This CDR3 spans 14 amino acids. The J segment lost 10 bases and the V segment lost 3 bases, leaving 9 bases of the junction unmatched. CDR3 loop: CASSLSSGTGRAFF. The CDR3 DNA is TGTGCCAGCAGCTTGTCCTCTGGGACAGGGAGAGCTTTCTTT.

This clonotype was counted a few times. J is TRBJ1-5 and V is TRBV7-2; TRBD1 might be the D (5 bases). The germline gives CDR1 SGHTA, CDR2 FQGNSA. V lost 4 bases and J 5 bases, leaving 15 bases between the germline ends. The length of the CDR3 is 15 residues. This chain's CDR3 is CASSSSPGPHQPQHF. The CDR3 DNA is TGTGCCAGCAGCTCATCCCCGGGACCCCATCAGCCCCAGCATTTT.

This chain connects TRBV6-2 or TRBV6-3 to TRBJ2-1; 10 bases match TRBD2. The V gene's germline CDR1 is MNHEY and CDR2 SVGEGT. V gave up 11 bases and J gave up 1 base; unmatched junction bases: 5. CDR3 length equals 14 residues. The CDR3 protein is CAGRTSGSYNEQFF. The CDR3 DNA sequence: TGTGCCGGACGGACTAGCGGTTCCTACAATGAGCAGTTCTTC.

The rearrangement joins TRBV4-1 to TRBJ2-1; 10 nucleotides match TRBD1. The CDR3 contains 15 residues. In germline, CDR1 is MGHRA, CDR2 YSYEKL. J lost 7 bases, V lost 5 bases, and 8 bases had no gene match. CDR3 coding DNA: TGCGCCAGCAGCATAGGGACAGGGGAATGGAATGAGCAGTTCTTC. Translated: CASSIGTGEWNEQFF.

This chain joins TRBV6-5 and TRBJ2-7; 8 positions agree with TRBD2. CDR1 MNHEY and CDR2 SVGAGI come from the germline V gene. Trimming removed 0 bases from V and 4 bases from J; junction bases left unmatched: 14. The CDR3 has 18 amino acids. In nucleotides, the CDR3 is TGTGCCAGCAGTTACTCACCTCCCGGTGTAGCGGGAATGTACGAGCAGTACTTC. Protein: CASSYSPPGVAGMYEQYF.

V is TRBV11-3 and J is TRBJ1-1; maybe TRBD1 (5 bases). V lost 5 bases and J lost 4, with 11 bases in between. Germline CDR1 reads SGHNT; CDR2 reads YENEEA. This CDR3 is 13 amino acids long. The CDR3 DNA sequence: TGTGCCAGCAGCCGGAATACAGGCACTGAAGCTTTCTTT. Translated: CASSRNTGTEAFF.

This clonotype was picked up a small number of times. This sequence joins TRBV20-1 and TRBJ1-6; D gene uncertain. Germline loops: CDR1 DFQATT, CDR2 SNEGSKA (reference sequence). Trimming removed 3 bases at V and 0 bases at J, with 3 bases between. The CDR3 spans 13 residues. CDR3 sequence reads: CSARDSYNSPLHF. The CDR3 DNA is TGCAGTGCTAGGGACTCCTATAATTCACCCCTCCACTTT.

The chain combines TRBV5-1 with TRBJ2-1; perhaps TRBD1 as D (6 bases). The CDR3 is 13 amino acids. V was pared by 3 bases and J by 6 bases, with 10 bases between. Germline assignment: CDR1 SGHRS and CDR2 YFSETQ. Written as DNA, the CDR3 is TGCGCCAGCAGCTACACGACAGGCAATGAGCAGTTCTTC. This codes for CASSYTTGNEQFF. Based on the CDR3 plus reference TRBV5-1 and TRBJ2-1, the full variable domain is KAGVTQTPRYLIKTRGQQVTLSCSPISGHRSVSWYQQTPGQGLQFLFEYFSETQRNKGNFPGRFSGRQFSNSRSEMNVSTLELGDSALYLCASSYTTGNEQFFGPGTRLTVL.

This clonotype was counted between two and nine times. The chain carries TRBV6-1 and TRBJ2-3; TRBD1 aligns across 8 bases. The CDR3 length is 14 residues. The V gene end was trimmed by 10 bases and the J gene end by 3 bases; junction bases not matched to a gene: 9. The germline CDR1 and CDR2 sequences are MNHNS and SASEGT. The CDR3: CAIGQGRSTDTQYF. The CDR3 DNA follows: TGTGCCATTGGACAGGGTAGATCTACAGATACGCAGTATTTT.

J is TRBJ2-2 and V is TRBV24-1, with D possibly being TRBD2 (5 bases). Looked up from germline, CDR1 is KGHDR and CDR2 is SFDVKD. This CDR3 is 18 amino acids long. Trimming pared 4 bases from V and 2 bases from J, leaving 19 bases between. Here the CDR3 reads CATSDPSRRGFNTGELFF. As DNA, the CDR3 is TGTGCCACCAGTGACCCTTCCCGGAGAGGGTTCAACACCGGGGAGCTGTTTTTT.

V is TRBV6-4 and J is TRBJ2-2; possible D gene TRBD2, 6 bases. The CDR3 consists of 15 residues. Trimming shortened V by 3 bases and J by 1 base, and 9 bases separated the two germline ends. The germline V gene encodes CDR1 MRHNA and CDR2 SNTAGT. The CDR3 bases are TGTGCCAGCAGTGAGGAGGGAAAGAACACCGGGGAGCTGTTTTTT. This sequence encodes CASSEEGKNTGELFF.

The chain is built from TRBV19 and TRBJ2-3, with 8 bases aligning to TRBD2. Germline trimming cut 1 base from V and 4 bases from J; bases unmatched to any gene: 1. The CDR3 is 14 residues long. Germline CDR1 LNHDA, CDR2 SQIVND (reference sequence). The CDR3 protein is CASSIGGLADTQYF. The CDR3 DNA reads TGTGCCAGTAGTATAGGGGGACTAGCAGATACGCAGTATTTT.

The CDR3, as DNA: TGTGCCAGCACCCTGGGCCAAACCTACAATGAGCAGTTCTTC. Protein: CASTLGQTYNEQFF. The chain carries TRBV7-8 and TRBJ2-1, with D hard to call. V was cut by 7 bases and J by 2 bases, with 12 bases left in between. The CDR3 has 14 amino acids. Looked up from germline, CDR1 is SGHVS and CDR2 is FQNEAQ.

The table lists this clonotype with a few counts. V usage is TRBV2 and J usage is TRBJ1-3; 7 bases align to TRBD1. Germline CDR1 SNHLY, CDR2 FYNNEI. The junction had 10 bases not matched to a gene; V was cut back by 7 bases and J by 4 bases. The CDR3 consists of 15 residues. CDR3 in DNA: TGTGCCAGCAAGGGGGGAAGGGGGCCAGGAAACACCATATATTTT. Translating it yields CASKGGRGPGNTIYF.

The genes are TRBV11-2 and TRBJ1-2, with D hard to call. The CDR3 length is 13 residues. Germline V gene lookup returns CDR1 SGHAT and CDR2 FQNNGV. V was shortened by 5 bases and J by 5 bases, with 12 bases between the two germline ends. The CDR3 reads CASSEHLGYGYTF. The CDR3 DNA is TGTGCCAGCAGCGAGCACTTGGGGTATGGCTACACCTTC. The full variable domain, with the rest looked up from reference TRBV11-2 and TRBJ1-2, is EAGVAQSPRYKIIEKRQSVAFWCNPISGHATLYWYQQILGQGPKLLIQFQNNGVVDDSQLPKDRFSAERLKGVDSTLKIQPAKLEDSAVYLCASSEHLGYGYTFGSGTRLTVV.

The chain combines TRBV20-1 with TRBJ2-4, with a tentative D call TRBD2 (7 bases). The CDR3 spans 15 residues. Deletions cut 5 bases from V and 6 bases from J, with 20 bases between. Per the germline V gene, CDR1 is DFQATT and CDR2 is SNEGSKA (reference sequence). The CDR3, as DNA: TGCAGTGCTTCCCGCGGGGGCCCAGCGGGAAACATTCAGTACTTC. It codes for CSASRGGPAGNIQYF.